Listed below are T cell receptor beta chains from one sample, sequenced in a study of PD-1 blockade in mismatch repair-deficient tumors. The data were produced by immunoSEQ multiplex PCR, yet TCRdb's version contains in-frame clones alone and is incomplete. The repertoire holds some 70,000 clones, around 73% seen once, with about 5% in the top ten. Source: peripheral blood, taken 2 weeks after starting pembrolizumab. These receptors originate from an adult with mismatch repair-deficient cancer. Each CDR3 is given with its conserved first and last residue. A D gene is named only where the DNA matches it firmly. Where a row states a size, it is once, few, many or the class of an expanded clone; other rows omit it.

>TRBV19|once|TRBJ2-5|-
TGTGCCAGTACCCTAGGGGGGGGAGCGAGGGAAGAGACCCAGTACTTC
CASTLGGGAREETQYF
>TRBV5-1|-|TRBJ2-3|-
TGCGCCAGCAGCTTCAGGCTGGTCACAGATACGCAGTATTTT
CASSFRLVTDTQYF
>TRBV11-2|-|TRBJ1-3|-
TGTGCCAGCAGCTTAGAGGGCCGAAACACCATATATTTT
CASSLEGRNTIYF
>TRBV5-1|-|TRBJ2-5|TRBD1
TGCGCCAGCAGCCAACGGACAGGGGACGGGGAGACCCAGTACTTC
CASSQRTGDGETQYF
>TRBV6-1|-|TRBJ2-7|-
TGTGCCAGCAGCGAAAGGGGGGGATTCTACGAGCAGTACTTC
CASSERGGFYEQYF
>TRBV5-4|-|TRBJ1-2|TRBD1
TGTGCCAGCAGCTCACCTAAGACAGGGGGACTTGGTGGCTACACCTTC
CASSSPKTGGLGGYTF
>TRBV19|-|TRBJ1-2|-
TGTGCCAGTAGTCGCGAGGGTGTCTCTGGCTACACCTTC
CASSREGVSGYTF
>TRBV18|-|TRBJ1-4|-
TGTGCCAGCTCACCGGACAGAGGCGAAAAACTGTTTTTT
CASSPDRGEKLFF
>TRBV7-9|-|TRBJ1-1|-
TGTGCCAGCAGCTTAGAGGGCATAGGCACTGAAGCTTTCTTT
CASSLEGIGTEAFF
>TRBV27|-|TRBJ2-7|TRBD2
TGTGCCAGCAGGTCATACCTAGCGGGAGGGCCAATCTACGAGCAGTACTTC
CASRSYLAGGPIYEQYF
>TRBV11-3|-|TRBJ2-7|-
TGTGCCAGCAGCTTTAACCCGGGGCCGGGCTACGAGCAGTACTTC
CASSFNPGPGYEQYF
>TRBV5-1|-|TRBJ1-5|TRBD1
TGCGCCAGCAGCTTGGGTTCCGGGGACAGGGGGCATCAGCCCCAGCATTTT
CASSLGSGDRGHQPQHF
>TRBV9|-|TRBJ1-1|TRBD1
TGTGCCAGCACCGTAATTGACAGGGGTACTGAAGCTTTCTTT
CASTVIDRGTEAFF
>TRBV4-1|-|TRBJ2-3|-
TGCGCCAGCAGCCAAGTGGGGGGTGCGGGGACGAGCACAGATACGCAGTATTTT
CASSQVGGAGTSTDTQYF
>TRBV18|-|TRBJ1-1|-
TGTGCCAGCTCCACCCGGGACGGGAACACTGAAGCTTTCTTT
CASSTRDGNTEAFF
>TRBV6-5|-|TRBJ2-5|-
TGTGCCAGCAGTTACCGGGAGACCCAGTACTTC
CASSYRETQYF
>TRBV6-1|-|TRBJ2-1|-
TGTGCCAGCGGCCGACGACCAAGCTCCTACAATGAGCAGTTCTTC
CASGRRPSSYNEQFF
>TRBV5-4|-|TRBJ2-1|-
TGTGCCAGCAGCTTGGACGGGGGAGCGGGTGGGGAGCAGTTCTTC
CASSLDGGAGGEQFF
>TRBV21-1|-|TRBJ2-5|-
TGTGCCAGCAGCAAAGGGCAAGAGACCCAGTACTTC
CASSKGQETQYF
>TRBV6-5|-|TRBJ2-7|TRBD1
TGTGCCAGCAGTTACGCTGGGACAGGGGGTTACGAGCAGTACTTC
CASSYAGTGGYEQYF
>TRBV5-4|few|TRBJ2-2|-
TGTGCCAGCAGCTGGGGGACCCAGGGTTCCACCGGGGAGCTGTTTTTT
CASSWGTQGSTGELFF
>TRBV5-4|once|TRBJ2-3|-
TGTGCCAGCAGCCGACCCGACACAGATACGCAGTATTTT
CASSRPDTDTQYF
>TRBV21-1|-|TRBJ1-1|-
TGTGCCAGCAGCTCGCTCGGGGCTTTCTTT
CASSSLGAFF
>TRBV7-6|-|TRBJ1-5|-
TGTGCCAGCAGCTTTGGTGCGGGTCAGCCCCAGCATTTT
CASSFGAGQPQHF
>TRBV7-9|-|TRBJ2-7|-
TGTGCCAGCAGCTTAGGCGACTACGAGCAGTACTTC
CASSLGDYEQYF
>TRBV5-1|-|TRBJ2-7|TRBD2
TGCGCCAGCGCCTCTAGCGGGAGAGTGTACGAGCAGTACTTC
CASASSGRVYEQYF
>TRBV27|-|TRBJ2-1|TRBD2
TGTGCCAGCAGCGGGACTAGCGGCCTTAGCCCGGGCGGGCAGTTCTTC
CASSGTSGLSPGGQFF
>TRBV7-3|few|TRBJ2-1|-
TGTGCCAGCAGCCCCATGGGGAGCTCCTACAATGAGCAGTTCTTC
CASSPMGSSYNEQFF
>TRBV19|-|TRBJ2-6|-
TGTGCCAGTAGTATAGGATTGGGGTCTGGGGCCAACGTCCTGACTTTC
CASSIGLGSGANVLTF
>TRBV7-2|-|TRBJ1-3|-
TGTGCCAGCAGCTTTCCGGGGAGAGCAAACACCATATATTTT
CASSFPGRANTIYF
>TRBV7-2|-|TRBJ1-1|-
TGTGCCAGCAGCTTAGTGGTCCGGGCGAACACTGAAGCTTTCTTT
CASSLVVRANTEAFF
>TRBV9|-|TRBJ2-7|-
TGTGCCAGCAGCGTAGCGGGAGAGGTCTACGAGCAGTACTTC
CASSVAGEVYEQYF
>TRBV6-5|-|TRBJ1-2|TRBD1
TGTGCCAGCAGTTATTCACAGGGGGTTAACTATGGCTACACCTTC
CASSYSQGVNYGYTF
>TRBV9|-|TRBJ1-2|TRBD1
TGTGCCAGCAGCTCACAAACCGGGACAGGGTTAAACTATGGCTACACCTTC
CASSSQTGTGLNYGYTF
>TRBV12-5|-|TRBJ1-2|-
TGTGCTAGTGGCCAGGGGTCGCAAAGCGGCTACACCTTC
CASGQGSQSGYTF
>TRBV18|-|TRBJ1-1|-
TGTGCCAGCTCACCAAGTGTCGCCGCAATGAACACTGAAGCTTTCTTT
CASSPSVAAMNTEAFF
>TRBV20-1|-|TRBJ1-1|-
TGCAGTGCTACAGCGAACACTGAAGCTTTCTTT
CSATANTEAFF
>TRBV6-6|-|TRBJ1-5|TRBD1
TGTGCCAGCAGGGGGACAGTTAGCAATCAGCCCCAGCATTTT
CASRGTVSNQPQHF
>TRBV9|-|TRBJ2-1|-
TGTGCCAGCAGCGTGAGGGGGAGCGGGGACCCCGGCAATGAGCAGTTCTTC
CASSVRGSGDPGNEQFF
>TRBV19|-|TRBJ1-1|-
TGTGCCAGTAGTATAACCAGGGACACTGAAGCTTTCTTT
CASSITRDTEAFF
>TRBV6-5|-|TRBJ1-1|-
TGTGCCAGCAGTTACTCGGTGCGGGGCACTGAAGCTTTCTTT
CASSYSVRGTEAFF
>TRBV7-2|-|TRBJ1-1|-
TGTGCCAGCAGCCCTAGGAACACTGAAGCTTTCTTT
CASSPRNTEAFF
>TRBV15|-|TRBJ2-5|-
TGTGCCACCAGCAGAGATACCTTCCACCAAGAGACCCAGTACTTC
CATSRDTFHQETQYF